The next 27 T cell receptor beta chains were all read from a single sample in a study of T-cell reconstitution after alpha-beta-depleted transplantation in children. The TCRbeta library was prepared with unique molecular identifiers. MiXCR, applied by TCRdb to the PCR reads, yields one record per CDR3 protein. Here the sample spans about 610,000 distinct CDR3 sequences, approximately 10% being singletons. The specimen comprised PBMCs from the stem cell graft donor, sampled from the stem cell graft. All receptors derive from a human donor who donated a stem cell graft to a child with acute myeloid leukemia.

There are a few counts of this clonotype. CDR3 sequence: CASSVDSWNEKLFF. In DNA form, the CDR3 reads TGTGCCAGCAGCGTAGATTCCTGGAATGAAAAACTGTTTTTT. This rearrangement joins TRBV9 to TRBJ1-4; unclear D gene. In germline, CDR1 is SGDLS, CDR2 YYNGEE. The CDR3 is made up of 14 amino acids. Trimming removed 0 bases from V and 5 bases from J, with 8 bases in between.

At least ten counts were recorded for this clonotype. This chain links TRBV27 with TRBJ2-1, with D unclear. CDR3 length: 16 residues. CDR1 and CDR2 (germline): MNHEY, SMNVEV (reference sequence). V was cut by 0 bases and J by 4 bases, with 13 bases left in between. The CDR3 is CASSLSHPSVYNEQFF. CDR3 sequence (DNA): TGTGCCAGCAGTTTATCGCATCCCAGCGTGTACAATGAGCAGTTCTTC.

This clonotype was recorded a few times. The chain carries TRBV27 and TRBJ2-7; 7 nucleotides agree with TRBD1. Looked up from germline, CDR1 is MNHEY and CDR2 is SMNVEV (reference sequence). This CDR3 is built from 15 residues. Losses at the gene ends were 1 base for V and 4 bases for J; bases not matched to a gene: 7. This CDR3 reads CASSLWKGQPYEQYF. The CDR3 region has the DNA TGTGCCAGCAGTTTATGGAAGGGACAGCCATACGAGCAGTACTTC.

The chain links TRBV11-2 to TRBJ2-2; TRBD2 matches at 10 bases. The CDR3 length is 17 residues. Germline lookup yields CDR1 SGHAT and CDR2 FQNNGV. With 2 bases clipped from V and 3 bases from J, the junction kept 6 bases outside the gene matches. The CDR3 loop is CASSLLTSGFDTGELFF. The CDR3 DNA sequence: TGTGCCAGCAGCTTACTGACTAGCGGGTTCGACACCGGGGAGCTGTTTTTT.

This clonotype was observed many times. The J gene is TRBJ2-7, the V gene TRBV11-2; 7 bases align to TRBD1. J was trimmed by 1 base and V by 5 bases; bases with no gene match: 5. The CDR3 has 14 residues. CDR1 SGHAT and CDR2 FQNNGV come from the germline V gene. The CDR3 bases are TGTGCCAGCAGCACCTCGACAGGGTCCTACGAGCAGTACTTC. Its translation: CASSTSTGSYEQYF.

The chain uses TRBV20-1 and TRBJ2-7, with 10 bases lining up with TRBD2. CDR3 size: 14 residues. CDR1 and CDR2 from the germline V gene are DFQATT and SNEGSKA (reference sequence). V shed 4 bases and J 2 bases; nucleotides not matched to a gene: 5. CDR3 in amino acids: CSAISLAGAYEQYF. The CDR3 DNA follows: TGCAGTGCTATCTCTCTAGCGGGAGCCTACGAGCAGTACTTC.

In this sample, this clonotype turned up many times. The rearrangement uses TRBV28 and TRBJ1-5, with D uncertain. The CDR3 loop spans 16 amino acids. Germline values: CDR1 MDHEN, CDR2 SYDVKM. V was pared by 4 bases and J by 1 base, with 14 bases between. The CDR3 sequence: CASSSAEFSSNQPQHF. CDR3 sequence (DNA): TGTGCCAGCAGTTCGGCAGAATTTAGCAGCAATCAGCCCCAGCATTTT.

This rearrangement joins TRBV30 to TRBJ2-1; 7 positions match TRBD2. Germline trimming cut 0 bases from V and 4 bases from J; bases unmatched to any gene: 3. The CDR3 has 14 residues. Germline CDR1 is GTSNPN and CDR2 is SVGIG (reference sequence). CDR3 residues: CAWSVLATYNEQFF. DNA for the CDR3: TGTGCCTGGAGTGTACTAGCGACATACAATGAGCAGTTCTTC.

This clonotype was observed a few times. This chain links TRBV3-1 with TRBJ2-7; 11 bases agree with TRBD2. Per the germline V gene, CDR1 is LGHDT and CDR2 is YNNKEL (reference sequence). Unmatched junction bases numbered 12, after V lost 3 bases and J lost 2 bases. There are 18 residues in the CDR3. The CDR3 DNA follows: TGTGCCAGCAGCCAGAAAAGCTGGGGTAGCGGGAGGGCCTACGAGCAGTACTTC. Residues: CASSQKSWGSGRAYEQYF.

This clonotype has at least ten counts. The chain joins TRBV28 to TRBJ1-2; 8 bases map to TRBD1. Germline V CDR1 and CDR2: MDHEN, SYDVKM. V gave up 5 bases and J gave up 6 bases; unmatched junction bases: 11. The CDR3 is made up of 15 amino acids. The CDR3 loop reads CASSLPDRARNGYTF. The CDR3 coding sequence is TGTGCCAGCAGTCTACCGGACAGGGCGAGGAATGGCTACACCTTC.

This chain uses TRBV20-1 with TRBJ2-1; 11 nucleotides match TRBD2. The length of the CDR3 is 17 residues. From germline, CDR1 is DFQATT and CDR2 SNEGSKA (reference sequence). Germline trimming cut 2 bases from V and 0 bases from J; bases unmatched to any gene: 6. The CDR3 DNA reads TGCAGTGCTAGATTGGCTAGCGGGAGGAGCTCCTACAATGAGCAGTTCTTC. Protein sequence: CSARLASGRSSYNEQFF.

The CDR3 DNA reads TGTGCCAGCAGCCCCGAGAGCAGGTTCTACGAGCAGTACTTC. Protein: CASSPESRFYEQYF. The gene calls are TRBV3-1 and TRBJ2-7; D is unresolved. Trimming stripped 4 bases from V and 3 bases from J, with 13 bases between. Germline V gene sequence: CDR1 LGHDT, CDR2 YNNKEL (reference sequence). The CDR3 spans 14 residues.

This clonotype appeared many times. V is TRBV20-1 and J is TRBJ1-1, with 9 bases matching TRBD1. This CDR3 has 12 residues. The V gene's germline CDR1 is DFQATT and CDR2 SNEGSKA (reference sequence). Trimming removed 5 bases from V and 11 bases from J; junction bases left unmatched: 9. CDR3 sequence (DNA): TGCAGTGCTGCCCACAGGGGGCTTGGGGCTTTCTTT. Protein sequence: CSAAHRGLGAFF.

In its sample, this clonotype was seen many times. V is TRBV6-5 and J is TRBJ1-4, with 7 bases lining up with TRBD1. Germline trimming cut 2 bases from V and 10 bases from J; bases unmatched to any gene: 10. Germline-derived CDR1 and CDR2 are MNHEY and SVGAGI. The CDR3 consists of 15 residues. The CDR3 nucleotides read TGTGCCAGCAGTTACGAGGGGGCGATGGCCCGAAAACTGTTTTTT. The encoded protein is CASSYEGAMARKLFF.

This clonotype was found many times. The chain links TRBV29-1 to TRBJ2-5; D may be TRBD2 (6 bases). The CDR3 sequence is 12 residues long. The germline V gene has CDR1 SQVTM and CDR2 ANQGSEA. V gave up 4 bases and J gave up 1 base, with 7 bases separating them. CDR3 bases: TGCAGCGTTGCTAGCGCCCAAGAGACCCAGTACTTC. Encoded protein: CSVASAQETQYF. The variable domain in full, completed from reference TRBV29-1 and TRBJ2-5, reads SAVISQKPSRDICQRGTSLTIQCQVDSQVTMMFWYRQQPGQSLTLIATANQGSEATYESGFVIDKFPISRPNLTFSTLTVSNMSPEDSSIYLCSVASAQETQYFGPGTRLLVL.

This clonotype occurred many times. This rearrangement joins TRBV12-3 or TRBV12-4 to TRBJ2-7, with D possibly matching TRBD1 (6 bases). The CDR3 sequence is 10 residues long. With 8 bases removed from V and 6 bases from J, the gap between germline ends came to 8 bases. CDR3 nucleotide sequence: TGTGCCAGCCAGGGGCGCGAGCAGTACTTC. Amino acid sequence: CASQGREQYF.

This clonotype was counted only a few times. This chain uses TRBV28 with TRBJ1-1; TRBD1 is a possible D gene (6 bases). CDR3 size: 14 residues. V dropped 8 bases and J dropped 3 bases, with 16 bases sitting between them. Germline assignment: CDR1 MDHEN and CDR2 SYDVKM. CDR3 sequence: CASLRGYGDTEAFF. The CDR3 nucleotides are TGTGCCAGCTTGAGGGGGTACGGGGACACTGAAGCTTTCTTT.

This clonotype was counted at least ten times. CDR3 nucleotides: TGTGCCAGCAGCCTCCGGACAGGTGGGGACACTGAAGCTTTCTTT. It translates to CASSLRTGGDTEAFF. The chain carries TRBV7-3 and TRBJ1-1, with 7 bases matching TRBD1. The germline CDR1 and CDR2 sequences are SGHTA and FQGTGA. This CDR3 region has 15 residues. The J segment lost 3 bases and the V segment lost 5 bases, leaving 9 bases of the junction unmatched.

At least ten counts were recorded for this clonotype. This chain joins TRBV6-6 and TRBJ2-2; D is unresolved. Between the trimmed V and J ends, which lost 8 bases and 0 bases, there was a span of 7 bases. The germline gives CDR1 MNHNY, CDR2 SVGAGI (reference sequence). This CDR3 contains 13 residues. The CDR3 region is CASAVPNTGELFF. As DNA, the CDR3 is TGTGCCAGCGCGGTCCCGAACACCGGGGAGCTGTTTTTT.

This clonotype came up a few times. In nucleotides, the CDR3 is TGCAGTGCTAGAGATAAAGGGATGACTAATGAAAAACTGTTTTTT. The encoded protein is CSARDKGMTNEKLFF. V is TRBV20-1 and J is TRBJ1-4, with D unclear. Germline loops: CDR1 DFQATT, CDR2 SNEGSKA (reference sequence). The CDR3 spans 15 residues. The germline V and J ends were trimmed by 0 bases and 2 bases, with 10 bases remaining between them.

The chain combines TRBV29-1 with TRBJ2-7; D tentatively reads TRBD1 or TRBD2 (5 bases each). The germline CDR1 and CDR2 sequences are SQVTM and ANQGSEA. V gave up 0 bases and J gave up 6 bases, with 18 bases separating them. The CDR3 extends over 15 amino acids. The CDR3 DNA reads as TGCAGCGTTGAAGATTTTGGGACCGCCAGAGGCGAGCAGTACTTC. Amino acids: CSVEDFGTARGEQYF.

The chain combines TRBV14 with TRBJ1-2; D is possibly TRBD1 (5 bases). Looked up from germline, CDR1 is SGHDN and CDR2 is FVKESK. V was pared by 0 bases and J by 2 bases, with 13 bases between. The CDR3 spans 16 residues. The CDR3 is CASSQESSRANYGYTF. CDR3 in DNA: TGTGCCAGCAGCCAAGAATCGAGCAGGGCAAACTATGGCTACACCTTC.

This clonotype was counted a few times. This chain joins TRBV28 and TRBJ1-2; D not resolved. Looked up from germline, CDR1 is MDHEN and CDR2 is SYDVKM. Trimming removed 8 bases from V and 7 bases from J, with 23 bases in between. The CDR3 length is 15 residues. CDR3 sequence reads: CASESLRFTSGGYTF. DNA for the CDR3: TGTGCCAGCGAATCCCTCAGGTTTACCTCGGGTGGCTACACCTTC.

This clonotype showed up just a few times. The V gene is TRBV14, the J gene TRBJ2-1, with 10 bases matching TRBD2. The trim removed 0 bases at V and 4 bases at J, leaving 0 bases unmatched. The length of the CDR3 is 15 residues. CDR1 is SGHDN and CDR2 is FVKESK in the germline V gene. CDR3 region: CASSQEGLAYNEQFF. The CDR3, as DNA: TGTGCCAGCAGCCAAGAGGGACTAGCGTACAATGAGCAGTTCTTC.

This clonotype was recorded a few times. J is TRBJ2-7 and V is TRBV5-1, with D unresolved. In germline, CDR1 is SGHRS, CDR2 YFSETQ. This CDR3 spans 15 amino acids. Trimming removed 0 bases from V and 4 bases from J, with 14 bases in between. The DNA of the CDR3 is TGCGCCAGCAGCTTGGAAGTGGGCTTGACTTACGAGCAGTACTTC. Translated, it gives CASSLEVGLTYEQYF.

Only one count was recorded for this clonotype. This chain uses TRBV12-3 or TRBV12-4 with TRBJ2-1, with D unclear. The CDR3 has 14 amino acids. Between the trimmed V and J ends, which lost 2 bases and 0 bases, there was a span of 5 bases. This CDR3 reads CASSLIDSYNEQFF. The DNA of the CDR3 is TGTGCCAGCAGTTTAATAGACTCCTACAATGAGCAGTTCTTC.

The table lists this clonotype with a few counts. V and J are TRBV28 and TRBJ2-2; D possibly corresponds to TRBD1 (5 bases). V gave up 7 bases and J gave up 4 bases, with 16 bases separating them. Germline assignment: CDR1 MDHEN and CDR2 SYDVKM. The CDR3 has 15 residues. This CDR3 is CASKRQGATTGELFF. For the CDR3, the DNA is TGTGCCAGCAAAAGACAAGGGGCCACCACCGGGGAGCTGTTTTTT.